The T cell receptor beta chain described here comes from a study of T cell repertoires in cytomegalovirus infection. Study in general: Carrying CMV and the relevant HLA type showed in public TCR beta signatures.

TCRdb redid the calling of the reads with MiXCR, one entry per CDR3 protein. The sample yields about 530,000 distinct CDR3 sequences, 26% seen once. Study results and limitations: Carriers of CMV and the relevant HLA type were discriminated by public TCR beta frequency. Within the response measured ex vivo, HLA-C-restricted CMV-specific TCR beta clonotypes were dominant.

Germline assignment: CDR1 SGHVS and CDR2 FNYEAQ. The CDR3 is 19 residues long. The V and J ends lost 0 bases and 2 bases respectively, with 20 bases between them. A note on this clonotype: The target antigen is unknown.

The material sequenced was PBMCs. The receptor was isolated from a human donor in good health (CMV status not recorded). Some clones in this sample may be carry-over from other donors' samples. The chain employs TRBV7-6 and TRBJ1-3; no clear D gene. CDR3 amino acids: CASSLATDPLLHTGNTIYF. The DNA for the CDR3 is TGTGCCAGCAGCTTAGCGACGGATCCTCTATTACATACTGGAAACACCATATATTTT.